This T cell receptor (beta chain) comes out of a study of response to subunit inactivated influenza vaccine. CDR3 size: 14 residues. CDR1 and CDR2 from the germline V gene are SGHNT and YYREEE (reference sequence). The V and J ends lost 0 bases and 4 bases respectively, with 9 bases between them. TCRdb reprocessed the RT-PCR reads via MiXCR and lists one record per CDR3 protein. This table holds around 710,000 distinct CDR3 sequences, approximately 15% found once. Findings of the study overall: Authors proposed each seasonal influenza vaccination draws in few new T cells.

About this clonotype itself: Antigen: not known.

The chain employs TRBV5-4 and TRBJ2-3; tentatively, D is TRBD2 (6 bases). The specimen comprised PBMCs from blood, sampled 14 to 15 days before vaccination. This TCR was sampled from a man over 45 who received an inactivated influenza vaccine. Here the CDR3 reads CASSLESSADTQYF. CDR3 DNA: TGTGCCAGCAGCTTGGAATCTAGCGCAGATACGCAGTATTTT.